One and the same sample provided the 21 T cell receptor beta chains below, sequenced in a study of blood T cell repertoires in COVID-19. The repertoire was sequenced with immunoSEQ multiplex PCR; TCRdb's copy has only in-frame clones and lacks some. Of roughly 97,000 clones listed, more than 80% were seen once; the top ten hold more than 20%. The specimen sequenced was peripheral blood. The receptor source for this set is a man between 60 and 75 years old with acute or convalescent COVID-19.

The CDR3, as DNA: TGTGCCAGCAGCCCTCCTCCCGGACTAAAGATACTCACCGGGGAGCTGTTTTTT. Translation gives CASSPPPGLKILTGELFF. The gene calls are TRBV3-1 (or the pseudogene TRBV3-2) and TRBJ2-2; weak D call: TRBD2 (6 bases). The ends were cut back, 4 bases at V and 4 bases at J, with 22 bases in the middle. Per germline, CDR1 LGHDT and CDR2 YNNKEL (reference sequence). CDR3 size: 18 residues.

The chain joins TRBV15 to TRBJ2-7; TRBD2 matches at 7 bases. There are 16 residues in the CDR3. Germline CDR1 LNHNV, CDR2 YYDKDF (reference sequence). The V segment lost 1 base and the J segment 4 bases; nucleotides outside the gene matches: 10. CDR3 region: CATSRVRPGGSYEQYV. DNA for the CDR3: TGTGCCACCAGCAGAGTCAGGCCGGGAGGATCATACGAGCAGTACGTC.

This clone was observed a few times. The gene calls are TRBV7-8 and TRBJ2-1, with TRBD1 as a possible D gene (5 bases). This CDR3 has 15 amino acids. Trimming left V 5 bases short and J 3 bases short, with 14 bases between. CDR1 and CDR2 from the germline V gene are SGHVS and FQNEAQ. The CDR3 sequence is CASSPQGRRYNEQFF. DNA for the CDR3: TGTGCCAGCAGCCCCCAGGGTCGGCGCTACAATGAGCAGTTCTTC.

The J gene is TRBJ1-5, the V gene TRBV19, with D maybe TRBD1 (6 bases). The V gene lost 6 bases and the J gene lost 0 bases, with 18 bases spanning the gap. CDR3 size: 17 residues. Germline V gene data show CDR1 as LNHDA and CDR2 as SQIVND (reference sequence). DNA of the CDR3: TGTGCCAGTAGCGTGAGACAGGAAGCCTATAGCAATCAGCCCCAGCATTTT. This sequence encodes CASSVRQEAYSNQPQHF.

V gene TRBV10-3 combines with J gene TRBJ2-3, with no clear D. There are 14 residues in the CDR3. Between the trimmed V and J ends, which lost 10 bases and 2 bases, there was a span of 16 bases. The germline V gene has CDR1 ENHRY and CDR2 SYGVKD. CDR3 sequence reads: CATKTGGPTDTQYF. CDR3 in DNA: TGTGCCACAAAAACGGGTGGCCCCACAGATACGCAGTATTTT.

CDR3 in amino acids: CASSDRLAGGNEQFF. In DNA form, the CDR3 reads TGTGCCAGCAGTGACCGACTAGCGGGAGGGAATGAGCAGTTCTTC. The chain carries TRBV28 and TRBJ2-1; 14 bases are shared with TRBD2. Germline V gene lookup returns CDR1 MDHEN and CDR2 SYDVKM. This CDR3 region has 15 residues. V lost 5 bases and J lost 7; bases outside the gene matches: 4.

V gene TRBV6-2 or TRBV6-3 combines with J gene TRBJ2-7; no firm D call. Per the germline V gene, CDR1 is MNHEY and CDR2 is SVGEGT. This CDR3 has 12 amino acids. V lost 5 bases and J lost 4, with 9 bases in between. CDR3 sequence reads: CASSPLRYEQYF. CDR3 sequence (DNA): TGTGCCAGCAGTCCCCTTAGATACGAGCAGTACTTC.

The chain joins TRBV6-2 or TRBV6-3 to TRBJ1-2; D is uncertain. Germline V lookup: CDR1 MNHEY, CDR2 SVGEGT. Trimming left V 0 bases short and J 4 bases short, with 9 bases between. CDR3 length equals 14 residues. This chain's CDR3 is CASSYSRAIYGYTF. CDR3 nucleotides: TGTGCCAGCAGTTACTCGAGGGCCATCTATGGCTACACCTTC.

V and J are TRBV5-6 and TRBJ2-7, with TRBD2 matching over 8 bases. V shed 4 bases and J 1 base; nucleotides not matched to a gene: 10. The CDR3 spans 16 residues. Germline CDR1 and CDR2: SGHDT and YYEEEE. The CDR3 sequence is CASSIYSGSGSYEQYV. CDR3 nucleotide sequence: TGTGCCAGCAGCATTTACAGCGGGAGTGGGTCCTACGAGCAGTACGTC.

The rearrangement uses TRBV5-8 and TRBJ2-3; 8 bases fit TRBD1. Germline V gene data show CDR1 as SGHTS and CDR2 as YDEGEE. CDR3 size: 13 residues. The J segment lost 6 bases and the V segment lost 3 bases, leaving 3 bases of the junction unmatched. The chain's CDR3 is CASSSQGGDTQYF. CDR3 coding DNA: TGTGCCAGCAGCTCACAGGGGGGCGATACGCAGTATTTT.

The sample holds one count of this clone. The chain combines TRBV28 with TRBJ2-2; 9 nucleotides agree with TRBD2. V shed 11 bases, J shed 4 bases, and the junction held 5 bases outside the gene matches. Per germline, CDR1 MDHEN and CDR2 SYDVKM. CDR3 size: 13 residues. CDR3 sequence reads: CAGGRGFTGELFF. The DNA of the CDR3 is TGTGCCGGCGGGAGGGGGTTCACCGGGGAGCTGTTTTTT.

The chain recombines TRBV5-1 with TRBJ2-5; weak D call: TRBD1 (6 bases). CDR3 length: 14 residues. Germline V lookup: CDR1 SGHRS, CDR2 YFSETQ. V shed 3 bases and J shed 2 bases, with 11 bases lying between them. CDR3 coding DNA: TGCGCCAGCAGCTCGACAGGTAGACAAGAGACCCAGTACTTC. As protein: CASSSTGRQETQYF.

This chain links TRBV4-1 with TRBJ1-5, with 7 bases lining up with TRBD1. The length of the CDR3 is 16 residues. The trim removed 3 bases at V and 3 bases at J, leaving 8 bases unmatched. CDR1 is MGHRA and CDR2 is YSYEKL in the germline V gene. The CDR3 loop is CASSQVLTGPNQPQHF. CDR3 sequence (DNA): TGCGCCAGCAGCCAGGTCTTGACAGGGCCCAATCAGCCCCAGCATTTT.

CDR3 bases: TGTGCCAGCAGTTTTCCCGTCAGGAACACCGGGGAGCTGTTTTTT. Protein: CASSFPVRNTGELFF. The chain joins TRBV28 to TRBJ2-2, with D hard to call. This CDR3 region has 15 residues. Trimming took 3 bases from V and 1 from J, leaving 9 bases between them. CDR1 is MDHEN, CDR2 SYDVKM, per germline.

V is TRBV5-1 and J is TRBJ2-1, with 11 positions matching TRBD2. CDR3 length: 16 amino acids. The junction had 7 bases not matched to a gene; V was cut back by 1 base and J by 7 bases. The V gene's germline CDR1 is SGHRS and CDR2 YFSETQ. CDR3 region: CASSLISSGRNNEQFF. The DNA of the CDR3 is TGCGCCAGCAGCTTGATTTCTAGCGGGAGGAATAATGAGCAGTTCTTC.

The J gene is TRBJ1-1, the V gene TRBV28; D is undetermined. Trimming removed 7 bases at V and 0 bases at J, with 9 bases between. This CDR3 is built from 13 residues. CDR1 is MDHEN, CDR2 SYDVKM, per germline. The DNA of the CDR3 is TGTGCCAGCAATCAGAACATGAACACTGAAGCTTTCTTT. It yields the protein CASNQNMNTEAFF.

The chain joins TRBV5-4 to TRBJ2-7; D unclear. CDR1 and CDR2 from the germline V gene are SGHNT and YYREEE (reference sequence). The V end lost 0 bases, the J end lost 1 base, and 5 bases lay between the germline ends. The CDR3 totals 13 residues. This chain's CDR3 is CASSLGSSYEQYF. The CDR3, as DNA: TGTGCCAGCAGCTTGGGTAGTTCCTACGAGCAGTACTTC.

The chain combines TRBV24-1 with TRBJ2-2, with D possibly matching TRBD2 (6 bases). Trimming removed 7 bases from V and 2 bases from J, with 25 bases in between. The CDR3 spans 19 residues. CDR1 and CDR2 (germline): KGHDR, SFDVKD. The CDR3 DNA reads as TGTGCCACCAGCCGCCGGCGTCCTGGAGGGGCAGCCAACACCGGGGAGCTGTTTTTT. As protein: CATSRRRPGGAANTGELFF.

J is TRBJ1-2 and V is TRBV19; 8 bases fit TRBD1. The CDR3 spans 14 residues. With V trimmed by 7 bases and J by 3 bases, 7 bases remained unmatched. CDR1 is LNHDA, CDR2 SQIVND, per germline (reference sequence). This CDR3 reads CASTRTGGYYGYTF. CDR3 DNA sequence: TGTGCCAGTACCCGAACAGGGGGGTACTATGGCTACACCTTC.

This chain links TRBV5-1 with TRBJ2-5; 7 bases map to TRBD2. Per the germline V gene, CDR1 is SGHRS and CDR2 is YFSETQ. V was pared by 6 bases and J by 1 base, with 6 bases of the junction left unmatched. The CDR3 is 14 amino acids. CDR3 in amino acids: CASTYSGFQETQYF. CDR3 sequence (DNA): TGCGCCAGCACTTATAGCGGGTTCCAAGAGACCCAGTACTTC.

The J gene is TRBJ2-4, the V gene TRBV29-1; D possibly corresponds to TRBD1 (6 bases). Trimming removed 2 bases from V and 5 bases from J, with 10 bases in between. Per germline, CDR1 SQVTM and CDR2 ANQGSEA. The CDR3 contains 13 residues. CDR3 loop: CSVESGGQNIQYF. Written as DNA, the CDR3 is TGCAGCGTTGAATCTGGGGGCCAAAACATTCAGTACTTC.